Below are 28 T cell receptor beta chains sequenced from a single sample in a study of regulatory T cells in long-lasting Graves disease. The authors built TCR beta libraries using iRepertoire HTBI primers and Arm-PCR of CDR3 regions. TCRdb reanalysed the multiplex PCR reads using MiXCR and keeps one entry per CDR3 protein. The data contain 510,000 or so distinct CDR3 sequences, 12% of them seen just once; the ten biggest clones take up roughly 8.9%. Time point indicated: newly diagnosed GD, antithyroid drugs for less than 3 months. The authors made the TCR library using RNA they extracted from PBMCs. The same data also went into a second study, on T cells in Graves' hyperthyroidism and ophthalmopathy.

The specimen comprised peripheral blood mononuclear cells (PBMCs), sampled at new diagnosis, from a patient treated with antithyroid drugs. All receptors derive from a woman younger than 45 with Graves disease.

This clonotype was observed a few times. The CDR3 region is CASRLGLDQPQHF. CDR3 nucleotide sequence: TGTGCCAGCCGACTAGGGCTGGATCAGCCCCAGCATTTT. This chain uses TRBV12-3 or TRBV12-4 with TRBJ1-5, with D hard to call. There are 13 residues in the CDR3. Trimming shortened V by 8 bases and J by 5 bases, and 13 bases separated the two germline ends.

This clonotype has more than one count but fewer than ten. The chain links TRBV9 to TRBJ2-7; a possible D gene is TRBD2 (5 bases). The CDR3 spans 11 residues. Trimming stripped 9 bases from V and 3 bases from J, with 10 bases between. Looked up from germline, CDR1 is SGDLS and CDR2 is YYNGEE. The CDR3: CAIPGVYEQYF. The DNA of the CDR3 is TGTGCCATCCCCGGGGTCTACGAGCAGTACTTC.

This clonotype was seen many times. The chain employs TRBV3-1 and TRBJ2-5; D might be TRBD1 (6 bases). Trimming stripped 5 bases from V and 4 bases from J, with 17 bases between. The CDR3 is made up of 15 amino acids. Germline-derived CDR1 and CDR2 are LGHDT and YNNKEL (reference sequence). The CDR3 bases are TGTGCCAGCAGCGCTACAGGGATGCCGGGAGAGACCCAGTACTTC. It encodes CASSATGMPGETQYF.

The rearrangement uses TRBV4-1 and TRBJ2-2; TRBD1 might be the D (5 bases). The CDR3 totals 15 residues. V lost 1 base and J 1 base, leaving 7 bases between the germline ends. CDR1 and CDR2 from the germline V gene are MGHRA and YSYEKL. The chain's CDR3 is CASSQVTGNTGELFF. CDR3 DNA sequence: TGCGCCAGCAGCCAAGTTACAGGGAACACCGGGGAGCTGTTTTTT.

This clonotype was observed at least ten times. The rearrangement joins TRBV9 to TRBJ1-3; no firm D call. The germline gives CDR1 SGDLS, CDR2 YYNGEE. Trimming removed 0 bases from V and 0 bases from J, with 7 bases in between. The CDR3 is 15 residues long. The CDR3 bases are TGTGCCAGCAGCGTAGAAGGCATCTCTGGAAACACCATATATTTT. Protein product: CASSVEGISGNTIYF.

This clonotype was counted between two and nine times. J is TRBJ1-1 and V is TRBV7-9; TRBD1 is a possible D gene (6 bases). Germline lookup yields CDR1 SEHNR and CDR2 FQNEAQ (reference sequence). The ends were cut back, 7 bases at V and 6 bases at J, with 12 bases in the middle. This CDR3 region has 12 residues. The CDR3 region is CASKGEWSEAFF. For the CDR3, the DNA is TGTGCCAGCAAGGGGGAGTGGTCTGAAGCTTTCTTT.

This clonotype was seen a few times. This chain connects TRBV6-1 to TRBJ2-2; D gene ambiguous. V lost 7 bases and J lost 4, with 7 bases in between. The CDR3 is 12 amino acids. Per germline, CDR1 MNHNS and CDR2 SASEGT. The DNA for the CDR3 is TGTGCCAGCAAAACCCTCACCGGGGAGCTGTTTTTT. Translating gives CASKTLTGELFF.

The table lists this clonotype with a few counts. The genes are TRBV4-2 and TRBJ1-1; 7 bases fit TRBD1. The length of the CDR3 is 19 residues. V shed 5 bases and J 0 bases; nucleotides not matched to a gene: 18. Germline CDR1 reads LGHNA; CDR2 reads YNFKEQ. This CDR3 is CASSSTPGQQLNMNTEAFF. DNA for the CDR3: TGTGCCAGCAGCTCAACTCCGGGACAGCAGCTGAATATGAACACTGAAGCTTTCTTT.

Notes on this clonotype: With a much larger clone just one base away, this may be a read error. The chain uses TRBV11-2 and TRBJ2-2, with D possibly matching TRBD2 (5 bases). CDR1 is SGHAT, CDR2 FQNNGV, per germline. The CDR3 is 17 residues long. The CDR3 region is CASSPPPGKGNTGELVF. The CDR3 nucleotides read TGTGCCAGCAGCCCTCCGCCGGGAAAGGGTAACACCGGGGAGCTGGTTTTT.

This clonotype was recorded at least ten times. The V and J genes are TRBV6-1 and TRBJ2-1, with 8 bases lining up with TRBD2. V lost 3 bases to trimming and J lost 8 bases; unmatched junction nucleotides: 24. This CDR3 comprises 20 residues. From germline, CDR1 is MNHNS and CDR2 SASEGT. The CDR3 loop is CASSDFRRITGTRLNHEQFF. CDR3 DNA sequence: TGTGCCAGCAGTGATTTCCGGCGCATTACCGGGACTAGGCTTAACCATGAGCAGTTCTTC.

V usage is TRBV13 and J usage is TRBJ2-5; 8 positions agree with TRBD2. This CDR3 is 15 amino acids long. The J segment lost 5 bases and the V segment lost 3 bases, leaving 8 bases of the junction unmatched. From germline, CDR1 is PRHDT and CDR2 FYEKMQ (reference sequence). CDR3 sequence: CASSFRTSNLETQYF. In DNA, the CDR3 is TGTGCCAGCAGCTTCCGGACTAGCAATCTGGAGACCCAGTACTTC.

The chain is built from TRBV2 and TRBJ2-1, with TRBD2 matching over 14 bases. CDR1 is SNHLY, CDR2 FYNNEI, per germline. The V gene end was trimmed by 0 bases and the J gene end by 4 bases; junction bases not matched to a gene: 2. The CDR3 consists of 17 residues. The CDR3 is CASSEAGTSGRYNEQFF. CDR3 nucleotides: TGTGCCAGCAGTGAAGCAGGGACTAGCGGGAGATACAATGAGCAGTTCTTC.

This clonotype has more than one count but fewer than ten. This chain joins TRBV6-2 or TRBV6-3 and TRBJ1-4, with 10 bases aligning to TRBD1. The CDR3 runs to 17 residues. Germline CDR1 and CDR2: MNHEY and SVGEGT. Trimming removed 6 bases from V and 0 bases from J; junction bases left unmatched: 7. The CDR3 DNA is TGTGCCAGCAGCACGACAGGGGGCCAAGCAACTAATGAAAAACTGTTTTTT. Translation: CASSTTGGQATNEKLFF.

This clonotype occurred many times. This chain links TRBV11-2 with TRBJ1-2; D gene uncertain. The CDR3 has 17 residues. CDR1 and CDR2 (germline): SGHAT, FQNNGV. V was clipped by 0 bases and J by 2 bases, with 16 bases between them. DNA for the CDR3: TGTGCCAGCAGCTTAGATTTATTCCCTACAGCAAACTATGGCTACACCTTC. Encoded protein: CASSLDLFPTANYGYTF.

This clonotype was observed many times. This sequence joins TRBV28 and TRBJ1-1; 9 nucleotides line up with TRBD1. The germline V gene encodes CDR1 MDHEN and CDR2 SYDVKM. The CDR3 loop spans 15 amino acids. The J segment lost 1 base and the V segment lost 2 bases, leaving 2 bases of the junction unmatched. The CDR3: CASSLPTGGNTEAFF. As DNA, the CDR3 is TGTGCCAGCAGTTTACCGACAGGGGGGAACACTGAAGCTTTCTTT.

V is TRBV6-2 or TRBV6-3 and J is TRBJ2-7; 7 bases match TRBD2. The junction had 7 bases not matched to a gene; V was cut back by 5 bases and J by 0 bases. Looked up from germline, CDR1 is MNHEY and CDR2 is SVGEGT. The CDR3 totals 15 residues. The CDR3 DNA reads TGTGCCAGCAGTGCGGAGTGGGGGGGCTCCTACGAGCAGTACTTC. This gives the protein CASSAEWGGSYEQYF.

This clonotype came up many times. The chain combines TRBV2 with TRBJ2-7, with 8 bases aligning to TRBD2. After removal of 3 bases from V and 4 bases from J, the junction contained 20 bases not matched to a gene. The CDR3 is 19 residues long. CDR1 and CDR2 from the germline V gene are SNHLY and FYNNEI. The CDR3 DNA sequence: TGTGCCAGCAGTGATTCGGGGGGGTGGGGAGCGAGACAGCAATACGAGCAGTACTTC. Encoded protein: CASSDSGGWGARQQYEQYF. The whole variable domain, remainder taken from reference TRBV2 and TRBJ2-7, is EPEVTQTPSHQVTQMGQEVILRCVPISNHLYFYWYRQILGQKVEFLVSFYNNEISEKSEIFDDQFSVERPDGSNFTLKIRSTKLEDSAMYFCASSDSGGWGARQQYEQYFGPGTRLTVT.

On this clonotype: A much larger clone differs by one base, so this may be a read error. The J gene is TRBJ1-1, the V gene TRBV20-1; no clear D. The CDR3 has 13 residues. Germline CDR1 reads DFQATT; CDR2 reads SNEGSKA (reference sequence). The ends were cut back, 5 bases at V and 2 bases at J, with 12 bases in the middle. CDR3 amino acids: CSAQPRINTEAFF. CDR3 DNA sequence: TGCAGTGCTCAACCCAGGATTAACACTGAAGCTTTCTTT.

This clonotype was counted ten times or more. The chain recombines TRBV11-2 with TRBJ2-7, with a tentative D call TRBD2 (6 bases). CDR3 size: 15 residues. Germline V gene data show CDR1 as SGHAT and CDR2 as FQNNGV. V lost 4 bases to trimming and J lost 4 bases, with 17 bases between them. CDR3 DNA sequence: TGTGCCAGCAGCTCAATGGCGGGACCCTGGTACGAGCAGTACTTC. This encodes CASSSMAGPWYEQYF.

This clonotype was seen many times. CDR3 amino acids: CSAATGGSLSEAFF. The DNA for the CDR3 is TGCAGCGCCGCGACAGGGGGGAGTTTGTCTGAAGCTTTCTTT. The V call is TRBV29-1, the J call TRBJ1-1; 9 positions agree with TRBD1. Germline V gene data show CDR1 as SQVTM and CDR2 as ANQGSEA. J gave up 6 bases and V 7 bases, and 12 bases lay outside the gene matches. This CDR3 comprises 14 residues.

This chain uses TRBV10-3 with TRBJ1-5; D remains ambiguous. V lost 4 bases and J 0 bases, leaving 4 bases between the germline ends. This CDR3 is built from 13 residues. The germline CDR1 and CDR2 sequences are ENHRY and SYGVKD. This CDR3 reads CAISVHSNQPQHF. The CDR3 coding sequence is TGTGCCATCAGTGTTCATAGCAATCAGCCCCAGCATTTT.

This clonotype was counted ten times or more. V and J are TRBV3-1 and TRBJ2-7, with unresolved D. Trimming took 4 bases from V and 1 from J, leaving 14 bases between them. CDR1 is LGHDT, CDR2 YNNKEL, per germline (reference sequence). This CDR3 contains 15 residues. This chain's CDR3 is CASSPRRRYSYEQYF. CDR3 nucleotides: TGTGCCAGCAGCCCACGACGCAGGTATTCCTACGAGCAGTACTTC.

This clonotype was detected ten times or more. This chain links TRBV19 with TRBJ1-2, with no clear D. The germline gives CDR1 LNHDA, CDR2 SQIVND (reference sequence). V gave up 8 bases and J gave up 8 bases, with 18 bases separating them. The CDR3 extends over 13 amino acids. The CDR3 loop reads CASRREGKWGYTF. CDR3 bases: TGTGCCAGTCGCCGGGAAGGAAAGTGGGGCTACACCTTC.

This clonotype was counted only a few times. V is TRBV10-3 and J is TRBJ2-7, with D unclear. The germline gives CDR1 ENHRY, CDR2 SYGVKD. Trimming took 3 bases from V and 7 from J, leaving 10 bases between them. CDR3 length: 12 amino acids. CDR3 sequence: CAISDQIPEQYF. CDR3 nucleotides: TGTGCCATCAGTGATCAAATCCCTGAGCAGTACTTC.

This clonotype has ten or more counts. CDR3 sequence (DNA): TGCGCCAGCAGCCACGCCGGGGCCGGAGCGGAGACCCAGTACTTC. It specifies CASSHAGAGAETQYF. The chain combines TRBV4-1 with TRBJ2-5; D may correspond to TRBD1 or TRBD2 (5 bases each). V was pared by 3 bases and J by 5 bases, with 16 bases between. The CDR3 spans 15 residues. CDR1 and CDR2 (germline): MGHRA, YSYEKL.

The V and J genes are TRBV5-6 and TRBJ1-5, with 8 bases aligning to TRBD1. This CDR3 spans 16 amino acids. Per the germline V gene, CDR1 is SGHDT and CDR2 is YYEEEE. Trimming at V came to 4 bases and at J to 11 bases, leaving 17 bases not matched to a gene. The CDR3 nucleotides are TGTGCCAGCAGCCGCAGAACCGGGACAGGAGTTTCGGCCCAGCATTTT. The encoded protein is CASSRRTGTGVSAQHF.

The chain links TRBV7-9 to TRBJ2-7; TRBD2 aligns across 7 bases. CDR3 length equals 15 residues. Germline CDR1 reads SEHNR; CDR2 reads FQNEAQ (reference sequence). The V and J ends lost 5 bases and 5 bases, in that order; junction bases with no gene match: 12. CDR3 region: CASSPWGGLLHEQYF. Written as DNA, the CDR3 is TGTGCCAGCAGCCCATGGGGGGGATTATTGCACGAGCAGTACTTC.

There are many counts of this clonotype. The chain couples TRBV12-3 or TRBV12-4 to TRBJ2-1; 10 bases line up with TRBD2. The CDR3 has 15 residues. With 6 bases clipped from V and 3 bases from J, the junction kept 5 bases outside the gene matches. The CDR3 loop reads CASSRGLAFYNEQFF. In DNA form, the CDR3 reads TGTGCCAGCAGCCGGGGACTAGCGTTCTACAATGAGCAGTTCTTC.